The present TCR beta chain was sequenced within a study of CD4 T cell repertoires in COVID-19. Points from the study as a whole: SARS-CoV and/or HKU1 spike cultures shared between 7 and 25% of SARS-CoV-2 clonotypes. Suggested intraclonal diversification: top SARS-CoV-2-reactive clonotypes appeared in two or three memory subsets.

Details on this clone: The antigen remains unidentified.

Repertoires were generated with immunoSEQ multiplex PCR, while TCRdb's copy carries only in-frame clones and drops some. The sample consists of 70,000 to 95,000 clones, 83% of them appearing once. These memory T cells were uncultured and sequenced directly after ex vivo isolation. CDR3 length: 14 amino acids. V lost 1 base to trimming and J lost 4 bases, with 10 bases between them. The germline V gene encodes CDR1 SGHAT and CDR2 FQNNGV. This material consisted of CD4+ T cells from peripheral blood, taken after recovery from COVID-19. V usage is TRBV11-2 and J usage is TRBJ2-5; the D gene could be TRBD1 or TRBD2 (6 bases each). The clonotype originates from a human donor who had COVID-19. The CDR3 region has the DNA TGTGCCAGCAGCTTAGGAGGGGGAGGAGAGACCCAGTACTTC. It translates to CASSLGGGGETQYF.